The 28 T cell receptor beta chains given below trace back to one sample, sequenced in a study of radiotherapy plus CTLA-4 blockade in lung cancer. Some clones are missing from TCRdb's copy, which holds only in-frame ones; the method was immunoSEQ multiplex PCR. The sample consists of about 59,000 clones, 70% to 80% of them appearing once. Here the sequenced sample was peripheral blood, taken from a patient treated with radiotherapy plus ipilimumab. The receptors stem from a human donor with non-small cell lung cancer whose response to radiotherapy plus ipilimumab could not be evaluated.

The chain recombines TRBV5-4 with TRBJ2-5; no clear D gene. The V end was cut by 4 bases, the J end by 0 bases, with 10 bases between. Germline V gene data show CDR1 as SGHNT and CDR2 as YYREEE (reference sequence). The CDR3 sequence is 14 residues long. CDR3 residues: CASSPPGYQETQYF. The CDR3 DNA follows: TGTGCCAGCAGCCCACCCGGGTACCAAGAGACCCAGTACTTC.

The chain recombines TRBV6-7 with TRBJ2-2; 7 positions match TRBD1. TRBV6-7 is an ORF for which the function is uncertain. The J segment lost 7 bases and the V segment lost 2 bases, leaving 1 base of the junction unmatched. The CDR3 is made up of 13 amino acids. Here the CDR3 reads CASSYRGHGELFF. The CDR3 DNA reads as TGTGCCAGCAGTTACAGGGGGCACGGGGAGCTGTTTTTT.

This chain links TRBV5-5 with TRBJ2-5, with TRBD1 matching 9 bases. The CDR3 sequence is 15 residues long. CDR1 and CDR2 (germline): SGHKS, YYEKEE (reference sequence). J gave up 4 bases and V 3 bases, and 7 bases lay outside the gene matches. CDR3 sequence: CASSYRTGEGETQYF. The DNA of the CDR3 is TGTGCCAGCAGCTACCGGACAGGGGAAGGAGAGACCCAGTACTTC. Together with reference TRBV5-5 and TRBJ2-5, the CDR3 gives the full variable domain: DAGVTQSPTHLIKTRGQQVTLRCSPISGHKSVSWYQQVLGQGPQFIFQYYEKEERGRGNFPDRFSARQFPNYSSELNVNALLLGDSALYLCASSYRTGEGETQYFGPGTRLLVL.

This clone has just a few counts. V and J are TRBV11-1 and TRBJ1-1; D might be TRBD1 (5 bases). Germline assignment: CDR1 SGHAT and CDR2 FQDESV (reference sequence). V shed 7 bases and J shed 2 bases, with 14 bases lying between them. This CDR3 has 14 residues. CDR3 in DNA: TGTGCCAGCACCTCCGACAGATCCAACACTGAAGCTTTCTTT. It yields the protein CASTSDRSNTEAFF.

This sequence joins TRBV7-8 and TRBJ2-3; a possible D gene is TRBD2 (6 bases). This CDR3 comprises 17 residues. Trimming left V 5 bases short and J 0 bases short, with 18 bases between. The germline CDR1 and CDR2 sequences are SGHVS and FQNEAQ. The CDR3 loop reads CASSPWGAGRSTDTQYF. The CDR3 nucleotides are TGTGCCAGCAGCCCCTGGGGCGCGGGGAGAAGCACAGATACGCAGTATTTT.

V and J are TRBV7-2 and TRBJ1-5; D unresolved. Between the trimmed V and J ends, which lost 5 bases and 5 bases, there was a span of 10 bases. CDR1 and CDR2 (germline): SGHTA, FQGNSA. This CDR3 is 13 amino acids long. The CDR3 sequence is CASSPRVYQPQHF. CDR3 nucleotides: TGTGCCAGCAGCCCTCGGGTCTATCAGCCCCAGCATTTT.

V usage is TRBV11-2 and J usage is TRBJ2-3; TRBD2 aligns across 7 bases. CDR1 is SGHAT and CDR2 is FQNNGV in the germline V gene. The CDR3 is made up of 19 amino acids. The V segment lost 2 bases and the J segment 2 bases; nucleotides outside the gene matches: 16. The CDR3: CASSLLRESFHQITDTQYF. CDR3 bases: TGTGCCAGCAGCTTATTGCGGGAGTCCTTTCACCAGATCACAGATACGCAGTATTTT.

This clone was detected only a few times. The CDR3 reads CASSPEAQGAGTEAFF. The CDR3 nucleotides read TGTGCCAGCTCGCCGGAGGCACAGGGGGCGGGCACTGAAGCTTTCTTT. V usage is TRBV18 and J usage is TRBJ1-1; TRBD1 agrees at 9 bases. CDR1 KGHSH and CDR2 LQKENI come from the germline V gene. The CDR3 extends over 16 amino acids. The ends lost 6 bases at V and 4 bases at J; junction bases unmatched: 12. The full variable domain, in which reference TRBV18 and TRBJ1-1 provide the parts outside the CDR3, is NAGVMQNPRHLVRRRGQEARLRCSPMKGHSHVYWYRQLPEEGLKFMVYLQKENIIDESGMPKERFSAEFPKEGPSILRIQQVVRGDSAAYFCASSPEAQGAGTEAFFGQGTRLTVV.

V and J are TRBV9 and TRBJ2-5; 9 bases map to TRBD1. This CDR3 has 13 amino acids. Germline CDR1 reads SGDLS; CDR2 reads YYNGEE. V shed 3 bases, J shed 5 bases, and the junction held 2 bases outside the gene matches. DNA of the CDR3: TGTGCCAGCAGCGCCGGGACAGGGGAGACCCAGTACTTC. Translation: CASSAGTGETQYF.

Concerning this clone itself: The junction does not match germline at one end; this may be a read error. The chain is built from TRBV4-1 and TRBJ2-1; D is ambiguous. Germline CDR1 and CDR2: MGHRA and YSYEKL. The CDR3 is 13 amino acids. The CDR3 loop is CAGSQDLRNEQFF. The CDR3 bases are TGCGCCGGCAGCCAAGATCTACGGAATGAGCAGTTCTTC.

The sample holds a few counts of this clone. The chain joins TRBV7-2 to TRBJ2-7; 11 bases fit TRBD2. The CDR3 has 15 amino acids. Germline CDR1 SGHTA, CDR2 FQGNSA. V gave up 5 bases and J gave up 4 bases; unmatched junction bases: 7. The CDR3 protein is CASSQGLADIYEQYF. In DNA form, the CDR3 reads TGTGCCAGCAGCCAGGGACTAGCGGATATATACGAGCAGTACTTC.

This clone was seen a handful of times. CDR3 amino acids: CASSRQQGNQPQHF. CDR3 DNA sequence: TGTGCCAGCAGCCGGCAACAGGGAAATCAGCCCCAGCATTTT. The genes are TRBV28 and TRBJ1-5; maybe TRBD1 (6 bases). V shed 6 bases and J shed 4 bases, with 13 bases lying between them. There are 14 residues in the CDR3. The germline CDR1 and CDR2 sequences are MDHEN and SYDVKM. The whole variable domain, filled in from reference TRBV28 and TRBJ1-5, reads DVKVTQSSRYLVKRTGEKVFLECVQDMDHENMFWYRQDPGLGLRLIYFSYDVKMKEKGDIPEGYSVSREKKERFSLILESASTNQTSMYLCASSRQQGNQPQHFGDGTRLSIL.

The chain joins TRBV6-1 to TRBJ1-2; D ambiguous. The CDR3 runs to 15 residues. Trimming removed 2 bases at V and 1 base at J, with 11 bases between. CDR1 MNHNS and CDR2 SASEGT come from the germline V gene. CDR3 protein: CASSELNRVNYGYTF. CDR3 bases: TGTGCCAGCAGTGAATTAAACAGAGTTAACTATGGCTACACCTTC.

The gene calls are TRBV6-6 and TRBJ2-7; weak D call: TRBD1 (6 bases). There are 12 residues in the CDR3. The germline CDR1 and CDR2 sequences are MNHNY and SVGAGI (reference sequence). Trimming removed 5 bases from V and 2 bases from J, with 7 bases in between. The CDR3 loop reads CASSTGTYEQYF. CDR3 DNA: TGTGCCAGCAGTACAGGGACCTACGAGCAGTACTTC.

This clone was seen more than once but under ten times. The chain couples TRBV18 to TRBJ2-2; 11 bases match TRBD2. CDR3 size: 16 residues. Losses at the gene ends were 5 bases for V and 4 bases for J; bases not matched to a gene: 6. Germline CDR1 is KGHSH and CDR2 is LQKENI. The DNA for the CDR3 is TGTGCCAGCTCATCTCTAGCGGGGGGCGCCACCGGGGAGCTGTTTTTT. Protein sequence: CASSSLAGGATGELFF.

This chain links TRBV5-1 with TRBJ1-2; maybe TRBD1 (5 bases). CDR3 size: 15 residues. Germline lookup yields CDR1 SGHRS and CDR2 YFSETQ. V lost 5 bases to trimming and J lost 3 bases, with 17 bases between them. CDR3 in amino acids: CASSRYRFSDYGYTF. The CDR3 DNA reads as TGCGCCAGCAGTCGGTACAGGTTTTCGGACTATGGCTACACCTTC.

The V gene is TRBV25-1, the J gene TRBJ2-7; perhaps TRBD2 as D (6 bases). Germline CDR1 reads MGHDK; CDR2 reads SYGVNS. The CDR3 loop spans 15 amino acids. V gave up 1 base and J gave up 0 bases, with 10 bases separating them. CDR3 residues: CASSELRGHSYEQYF. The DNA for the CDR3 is TGTGCCAGCAGTGAATTGCGGGGCCACTCCTACGAGCAGTACTTC.

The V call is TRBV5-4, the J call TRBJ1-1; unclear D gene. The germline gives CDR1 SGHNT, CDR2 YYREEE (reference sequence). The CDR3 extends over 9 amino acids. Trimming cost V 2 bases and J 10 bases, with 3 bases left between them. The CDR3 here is CASSFRAFF. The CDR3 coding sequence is TGTGCCAGCAGCTTTAGAGCTTTCTTT.

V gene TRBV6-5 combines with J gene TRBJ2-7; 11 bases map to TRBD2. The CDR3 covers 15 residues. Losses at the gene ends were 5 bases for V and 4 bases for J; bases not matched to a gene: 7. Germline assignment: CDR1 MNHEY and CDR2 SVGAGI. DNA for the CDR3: TGTGCCAGCAGTGTACTAGCGGGAGTAGGTTACGAGCAGTACTTC. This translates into CASSVLAGVGYEQYF.

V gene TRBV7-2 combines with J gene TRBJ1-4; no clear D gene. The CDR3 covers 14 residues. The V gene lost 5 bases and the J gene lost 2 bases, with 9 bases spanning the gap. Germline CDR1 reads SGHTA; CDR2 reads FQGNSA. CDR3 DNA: TGTGCCAGCAGCCCATCAGTTACTAATGAAAAACTGTTTTTT. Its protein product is CASSPSVTNEKLFF. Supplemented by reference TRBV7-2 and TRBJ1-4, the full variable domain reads GAGVSQSPSNKVTEKGKDVELRCDPISGHTALYWYRQSLGQGLEFLIYFQGNSAPDKSGLPSDRFSAERTGGSVSTLTIQRTQQEDSAVYLCASSPSVTNEKLFFGSGTQLSVL.

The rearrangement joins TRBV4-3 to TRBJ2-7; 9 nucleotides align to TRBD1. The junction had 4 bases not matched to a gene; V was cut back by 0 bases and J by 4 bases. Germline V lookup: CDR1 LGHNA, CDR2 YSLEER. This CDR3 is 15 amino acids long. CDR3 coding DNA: TGCGCCAGCAGCCAAGAAAACAGGGGGCTGTACGAGCAGTACTTC. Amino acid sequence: CASSQENRGLYEQYF.

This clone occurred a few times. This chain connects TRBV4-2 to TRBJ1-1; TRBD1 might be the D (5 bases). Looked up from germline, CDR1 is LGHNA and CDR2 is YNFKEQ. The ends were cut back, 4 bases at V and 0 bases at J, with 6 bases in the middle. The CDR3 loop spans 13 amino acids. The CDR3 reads CASSRGVNTEAFF. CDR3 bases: TGTGCCAGCAGCCGGGGGGTGAACACTGAAGCTTTCTTT.

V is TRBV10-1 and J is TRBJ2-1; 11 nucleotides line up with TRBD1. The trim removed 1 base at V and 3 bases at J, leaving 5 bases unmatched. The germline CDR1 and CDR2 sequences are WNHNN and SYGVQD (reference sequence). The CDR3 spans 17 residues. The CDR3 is CASSEFSGTGGYNEQFF. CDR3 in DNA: TGCGCCAGCAGTGAGTTCTCCGGGACAGGGGGCTACAATGAGCAGTTCTTC.

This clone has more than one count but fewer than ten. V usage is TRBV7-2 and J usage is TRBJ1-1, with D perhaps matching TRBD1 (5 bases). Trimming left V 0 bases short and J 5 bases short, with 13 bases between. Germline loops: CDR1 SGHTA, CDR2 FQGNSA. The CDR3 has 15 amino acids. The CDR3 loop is CASSLAPIGGTEAFF. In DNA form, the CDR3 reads TGTGCCAGCAGCTTAGCGCCCATCGGGGGTACTGAAGCTTTCTTT.

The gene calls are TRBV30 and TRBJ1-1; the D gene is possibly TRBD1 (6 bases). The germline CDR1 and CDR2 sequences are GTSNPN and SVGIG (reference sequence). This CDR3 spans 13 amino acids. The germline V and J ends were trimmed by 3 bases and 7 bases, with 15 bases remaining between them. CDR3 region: CAWRSPGHLEAFF. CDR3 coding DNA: TGTGCCTGGAGGAGCCCGGGACATCTTGAAGCTTTCTTT.

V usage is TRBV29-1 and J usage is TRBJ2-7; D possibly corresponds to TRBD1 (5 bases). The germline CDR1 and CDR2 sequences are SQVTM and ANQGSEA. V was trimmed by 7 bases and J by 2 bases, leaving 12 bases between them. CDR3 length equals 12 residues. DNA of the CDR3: TGCAGCGCCCGTGGGGCAGCCTACGAGCAGTACTTC. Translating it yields CSARGAAYEQYF.

The chain's CDR3 is CASSPVGGGSYNEQFF. For the CDR3, the DNA is TGCGCCAGCAGCCCCGTCGGCGGGGGATCCTACAATGAGCAGTTCTTC. V gene TRBV4-3 combines with J gene TRBJ2-1; the match to TRBD2 covers 7 bases. The CDR3 has 16 amino acids. Germline CDR1 reads LGHNA; CDR2 reads YSLEER. The V segment lost 4 bases and the J segment 1 base; nucleotides outside the gene matches: 7.

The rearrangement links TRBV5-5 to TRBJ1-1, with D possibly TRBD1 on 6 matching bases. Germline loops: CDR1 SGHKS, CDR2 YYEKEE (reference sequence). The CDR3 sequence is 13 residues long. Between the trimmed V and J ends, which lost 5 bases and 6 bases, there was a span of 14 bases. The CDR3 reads CASSWDTVAEAFF. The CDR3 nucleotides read TGTGCCAGCAGTTGGGACACGGTCGCTGAAGCTTTCTTT.